The sequence of this T cell receptor (beta chain) was determined in a study of blood T cell repertoires in COVID-19. Study as a whole: Samples representing acute and convalescent COVID-19 were sourced from the United States, Italy and Spain.

Assay used: immunoSEQ multiplex PCR; TCRdb lists only in-frame clones, some missing. The repertoire includes roughly 340,000 clones, around 87% of them detected once, and 0.9% to 1.1% sits in the top ten. CDR1 MGHRA and CDR2 YSYEKL come from the germline V gene. V lost 0 bases to trimming and J lost 4 bases, with 17 bases between them. CDR3 length: 17 amino acids. Recruits, aged roughly 18 to 89 years, lived in 24 US areas. This clonotype was sampled from a man aged 18 to 30 who had recovered from COVID-19. The chain joins TRBV4-1 to TRBJ2-3, with a weak D call TRBD1 (5 bases). Sequencing input: PBMCs or T cells enriched from blood (not recorded which). The CDR3: CASSQEPTALRADTQYF. The CDR3 bases are TGCGCCAGCAGCCAAGAGCCGACAGCGTTAAGGGCAGATACGCAGTATTTT.